This TCR beta chain was sequenced in a study of CD8 T cells in Susac syndrome. TEMRA cells were FACS-enriched and CD8+ and CD4+ T cells negatively isolated. With random hexamers, roughly 0.5 to 1 ug RNA was reverse transcribed. Amplification of the TCR beta CDR3 was carried out by immunoSEQ multiplex PCR, which spanned a total of 54 Vbeta and 13 Jbeta segments. TCRdb itself ran the immunoSEQ multiplex PCR reads through MiXCR, one entry per CDR3 protein. The table includes 150,000 to 200,000 distinct CDR3 sequences, roughly 92% detected once. V lost 0 bases and J lost 4, with 12 bases in between. Per germline, CDR1 MNHEY and CDR2 SMNVEV (reference sequence). The CDR3 has 15 residues.

The material sequenced was CD4+ T cells from PBMCs. The chain has TRBV27 and TRBJ1-1; D may be TRBD1 (5 bases). The sequence derives from a human donor in good health. Written as DNA, the CDR3 is TGTGCCAGCAGTTTATCACCAGGGATGGTCACTGAAGCTTTCTTT. The encoded protein is CASSLSPGMVTEAFF.